These 30 T cell receptor beta chains were sequenced from one sample in a study of OX40 agonist ivuxolimab in advanced cancers. This table comes from immunoSEQ multiplex PCR, and its TCRdb copy is limited to in-frame clones, with some not included. Here the sample spans about 15,000 clones, approximately 80% being singletons. The sequences come from CD4+ or CD8+ T cells sorted from blood, collected in a trial of the OX40 agonist ivuxolimab. These receptor sequences come from an adult with an advanced solid tumor such as melanoma, head and neck, liver or kidney cancer.

The chain combines TRBV4-1 with TRBJ2-7; tentative D call: TRBD2 (6 bases). This CDR3 is built from 16 residues. V was pared by 3 bases and J by 6 bases, with 21 bases between. Germline V CDR1 and CDR2: MGHRA, YSYEKL. CDR3 sequence reads: CASSQEAPPGATEQYF. The DNA for the CDR3 is TGCGCCAGCAGCCAGGAGGCCCCGCCGGGAGCCACCGAGCAGTACTTC.

A single count supports this clone. This CDR3 is also generated by other DNA sequences in the sample. The V call is TRBV6-4, the J call TRBJ2-2; D unresolved. Trimming removed 0 bases from V and 4 bases from J, with 3 bases in between. The CDR3 is made up of 13 amino acids. The V gene's germline CDR1 is MRHNA and CDR2 SNTAGT. The CDR3 reads CASSDSSTGELFF. The CDR3 DNA sequence: TGTGCCAGCAGTGACTCGAGCACCGGGGAGCTGTTTTTT.

The V gene is TRBV10-3, the J gene TRBJ2-7; D is perhaps TRBD1 (5 bases). In germline, CDR1 is ENHRY, CDR2 SYGVKD. This CDR3 is 13 amino acids long. V lost 6 bases and J lost 3, with 12 bases in between. The CDR3 region has the DNA TGTGCCATCAGGAACTTAGACAGCTACGAGCAGTACTTC. Translating gives CAIRNLDSYEQYF.

V and J are TRBV4-1 and TRBJ1-4; no clear D. The CDR3 spans 16 residues. V was shortened by 0 bases and J by 6 bases, with 14 bases between the two germline ends. CDR1 MGHRA and CDR2 YSYEKL come from the germline V gene. The DNA of the CDR3 is TGCGCCAGCAGCCAAGATGTACGATTGGGAGATGAAAAACTGTTTTTT. This codes for CASSQDVRLGDEKLFF.

This sequence joins TRBV28 and TRBJ2-7; tentatively, D is TRBD1 or TRBD2 (5 bases each). The CDR3 loop spans 12 amino acids. V dropped 6 bases and J dropped 5 bases, with 11 bases sitting between them. In germline, CDR1 is MDHEN, CDR2 SYDVKM. Here the CDR3 reads CASRDGGDEQYF. In DNA, the CDR3 is TGTGCCAGCAGGGATGGGGGAGACGAGCAGTACTTC.

This chain connects TRBV27 to TRBJ2-7; no clear D gene. This CDR3 region has 15 residues. The V and J ends lost 2 bases and 3 bases respectively, with 14 bases between them. Per the germline V gene, CDR1 is MNHEY and CDR2 is SMNVEV (reference sequence). The CDR3 protein is CASSLGQSIFYEQYF. CDR3 sequence (DNA): TGTGCCAGCAGTTTAGGGCAATCGATATTCTACGAGCAGTACTTC.

V is TRBV19 and J is TRBJ2-2, with TRBD1 identical over 8 bases. CDR1 and CDR2 from the germline V gene are LNHDA and SQIVND (reference sequence). The CDR3 runs to 15 residues. Trimming took 6 bases from V and 7 from J; bases not matched to a gene: 10. The DNA of the CDR3 is TGTGCCAGTAGCGTGGGACAGGCCTTTCTCGGGGAGCTGTTTTTT. Translation: CASSVGQAFLGELFF.

The gene calls are TRBV2 and TRBJ1-2, with a possible D match to TRBD1 (5 bases). This CDR3 has 15 amino acids. Germline V lookup: CDR1 SNHLY, CDR2 FYNNEI. The ends were cut back, 10 bases at V and 5 bases at J, with 23 bases in the middle. CDR3 nucleotides: TGTGCCACCTCCGGGGGGACGGGGGGAGGTTATGGCTACACCTTC. Its protein product is CATSGGTGGGYGYTF.

The rearrangement joins TRBV6-5 to TRBJ2-7; 9 bases align to TRBD2. The length of the CDR3 is 14 residues. J gave up 2 bases and V 4 bases, and 3 bases lay outside the gene matches. Germline lookup yields CDR1 MNHEY and CDR2 SVGAGI. CDR3: CASSLAGEAYEQYF. DNA for the CDR3: TGTGCCAGCAGTTTAGCGGGGGAGGCCTACGAGCAGTACTTC.

The chain uses TRBV27 and TRBJ2-1; 11 positions match TRBD1. CDR1 and CDR2 (germline): MNHEY, SMNVEV (reference sequence). V was clipped by 6 bases and J by 7 bases; unmatched bases: 5. CDR3 size: 14 residues. CDR3 protein: CASSSGTGGNEQFF. The CDR3 coding sequence is TGTGCCAGCAGCTCGGGGACAGGGGGTAATGAGCAGTTCTTC.

This sequence joins TRBV9 and TRBJ2-5, with D perhaps TRBD2 (7 bases). The length of the CDR3 is 15 residues. Trimming shortened V by 0 bases and J by 2 bases, and 11 bases separated the two germline ends. Germline V CDR1 and CDR2: SGDLS, YYNGEE. CDR3 sequence reads: CASSVEGGRQETQYF. For the CDR3, the DNA is TGTGCCAGCAGCGTAGAGGGGGGGAGGCAAGAGACCCAGTACTTC. The whole variable domain, filled in from reference TRBV9 and TRBJ2-5, reads DSGVTQTPKHLITATGQRVTLRCSPRSGDLSVYWYQQSLDQGLQFLIQYYNGEERAKGNILERFSAQQFPDLHSELNLSSLELGDSALYFCASSVEGGRQETQYFGPGTRLLVL.

The chain couples TRBV30 to TRBJ1-2; 8 bases align to TRBD1. The CDR3 runs to 14 residues. The junction had 6 bases not matched to a gene; V was cut back by 4 bases and J by 2 bases. Per the germline V gene, CDR1 is GTSNPN and CDR2 is SVGIG (reference sequence). The CDR3, as DNA: TGTGCCTGGAATAGACAGGGGATCAACTATGGCTACACCTTC. Residues: CAWNRQGINYGYTF.

This sequence joins TRBV7-2 and TRBJ2-7; 9 bases agree with TRBD2. In germline, CDR1 is SGHTA, CDR2 FQGNSA. The CDR3 runs to 17 residues. V lost 4 bases and J lost 4; bases outside the gene matches: 14. For the CDR3, the DNA is TGTGCCAGCAGCTCCTACCTAGCGGGACGACGCGGATACGAGCAGTACTTC. This gives the protein CASSSYLAGRRGYEQYF.

The chain is built from TRBV7-6 and TRBJ1-1; 7 bases fit TRBD1. The junction had 9 bases not matched to a gene; V was cut back by 4 bases and J by 1 base. There are 16 residues in the CDR3. The germline CDR1 and CDR2 sequences are SGHVS and FNYEAQ. CDR3 residues: CASSSGQAGRNTEAFF. The CDR3 bases are TGTGCCAGCAGCTCCGGACAGGCGGGACGGAACACTGAAGCTTTCTTT. Variable domain in full (rest from reference TRBV7-6 and TRBJ1-1): GAGVSQSPRYKVTKRGQDVALRCDPISGHVSLYWYRQALGQGPEFLTYFNYEAQQDKSGLPNDRFSAERPEGSISTLTIQRTEQRDSAMYRCASSSGQAGRNTEAFFGQGTRLTVV.

The chain has TRBV28 and TRBJ1-1, with D tentatively TRBD1 (5 bases). V was pared by 10 bases and J by 0 bases, with 12 bases between. Germline V gene lookup returns CDR1 MDHEN and CDR2 SYDVKM. This CDR3 is 13 amino acids long. As DNA, the CDR3 is TGTGCCACCCAGGGAGAGATGAACACTGAAGCTTTCTTT. Amino acids: CATQGEMNTEAFF.

The chain recombines TRBV5-8 with TRBJ1-4; tentatively, D is TRBD1 (6 bases). The CDR3 spans 15 residues. The germline gives CDR1 SGHTS, CDR2 YDEGEE. V was pared by 3 bases and J by 7 bases, with 16 bases between. The CDR3 DNA is TGTGCCAGCAGCTCGAGGGGACAACGAGGTGAAAAACTGTTTTTT. Its protein product is CASSSRGQRGEKLFF.

V is TRBV11-2 and J is TRBJ2-2; D is perhaps TRBD2 (5 bases). With 2 bases removed from V and 5 bases from J, the gap between germline ends came to 9 bases. The CDR3 sequence is 14 residues long. Germline CDR1 is SGHAT and CDR2 is FQNNGV. CDR3 sequence (DNA): TGTGCCAGCAGCTTATCGCCGGGGACCGGGGAGCTGTTTTTT. As protein: CASSLSPGTGELFF. Based on the CDR3 plus reference TRBV11-2 and TRBJ2-2, the full variable domain is EAGVAQSPRYKIIEKRQSVAFWCNPISGHATLYWYQQILGQGPKLLIQFQNNGVVDDSQLPKDRFSAERLKGVDSTLKIQPAKLEDSAVYLCASSLSPGTGELFFGEGSRLTVL.

The table lists this clone with a count of one. V usage is TRBV5-8 and J usage is TRBJ2-5, with D possibly TRBD2 on 5 matching bases. The CDR3 contains 13 residues. V gave up 4 bases and J gave up 11 bases, with 18 bases separating them. Looked up from germline, CDR1 is SGHTS and CDR2 is YDEGEE. The CDR3 region is CASSAELAREQYF. The CDR3 DNA reads TGTGCCAGCAGCGCCGAATTAGCGCGAGAGCAGTACTTC. The variable domain in full, with the rest retrieved from reference TRBV5-8 and TRBJ2-5, is EAGVTQSPTHLIKTRGQQATLRCSPISGHTSVYWYQQALGLGLQFLLWYDEGEERNRGNFPPRFSGRQFPNYSSELNVNALELEDSALYLCASSAELAREQYFGPGTRLLVL.

The CDR3 region has the DNA TGTGCCAGCAGTTTATCGATACTAAATCACGACAATGAGCAGTTCTTC. Translation: CASSLSILNHDNEQFF. The chain carries TRBV27 and TRBJ2-1, with D unclear. The CDR3 is 16 residues long. Per germline, CDR1 MNHEY and CDR2 SMNVEV (reference sequence). Trimming took 0 bases from V and 5 from J, leaving 14 bases between them.

The chain combines TRBV7-2 with TRBJ1-4, with D uncertain. The CDR3 runs to 14 residues. Germline assignment: CDR1 SGHTA and CDR2 FQGNSA. Between the trimmed V and J ends, which lost 5 bases and 1 base, there was a span of 8 bases. As DNA, the CDR3 is TGTGCCAGCAGCCCGACGGGAACTAATGAAAAACTGTTTTTT. As protein: CASSPTGTNEKLFF.

This clone appeared a few times. The V and J genes are TRBV5-5 and TRBJ2-1; the D gene is possibly TRBD1 (5 bases). The CDR3 extends over 13 amino acids. Germline assignment: CDR1 SGHKS and CDR2 YYEKEE (reference sequence). V was pared by 0 bases and J by 4 bases, with 5 bases between. CDR3 coding DNA: TGTGCCAGCAGCTTGGACAGGTACAATGAGCAGTTCTTC. Translating gives CASSLDRYNEQFF.

The chain combines TRBV9 with TRBJ2-7, with D uncertain. The CDR3 is 13 residues long. V lost 0 bases, J lost 1 base, and 5 bases lay in between. Germline assignment: CDR1 SGDLS and CDR2 YYNGEE. The DNA for the CDR3 is TGTGCCAGCAGCGTAGAGCCTTCCTACGAGCAGTACTTC. Protein sequence: CASSVEPSYEQYF.

The chain recombines TRBV7-9 with TRBJ2-7; D ambiguous. This CDR3 comprises 11 residues. Trimming left V 3 bases short and J 3 bases short, with 3 bases between. Germline assignment: CDR1 SEHNR and CDR2 FQNEAQ (reference sequence). The CDR3 spells CASSFDYEQYF. The DNA of the CDR3 is TGTGCCAGCAGCTTCGACTACGAGCAGTACTTC. Full variable domain (missing parts from reference TRBV7-9 and TRBJ2-7): DTGVSQNPRHKITKRGQNVTFRCDPISEHNRLYWYRQTLGQGPEFLTYFQNEAQLEKSRLLSDRFSAERPKGSFSTLEIQRTEQGDSAMYLCASSFDYEQYFGPGTRLTVT.

This rearrangement joins TRBV18 to TRBJ2-3, with D unclear. Germline values: CDR1 KGHSH, CDR2 LQKENI. Trimming took off 6 bases at V and 4 bases at J, with 11 bases between the two ends. The CDR3 has 13 amino acids. The CDR3 reads CASSATRADTQYF. The CDR3 bases are TGTGCCAGCTCTGCTACACGTGCAGATACGCAGTATTTT.

CDR3 loop: CASSLVGAGYSNQPQHF. As DNA, the CDR3 is TGTGCCAGCAGCTTAGTAGGGGCAGGCTATAGCAATCAGCCCCAGCATTTT. The V call is TRBV7-9, the J call TRBJ1-5; perhaps TRBD1 as D (5 bases). CDR1 is SEHNR, CDR2 FQNEAQ, per germline (reference sequence). This CDR3 contains 17 residues. The germline V and J ends were trimmed by 1 base and 0 bases, with 13 bases remaining between them.

This clone was recorded only once. The chain uses TRBV28 and TRBJ2-7; either TRBD1 or TRBD2 may fit D (5 bases each). The V gene lost 3 bases and the J gene lost 4 bases, with 13 bases spanning the gap. This CDR3 region has 14 residues. Germline assignment: CDR1 MDHEN and CDR2 SYDVKM. CDR3 protein: CASSLGTTAYEQYF. As DNA, the CDR3 is TGTGCCAGCAGTTTGGGGACGACAGCTTACGAGCAGTACTTC.

V is TRBV7-9 and J is TRBJ2-7; D is unclear. CDR3 length: 11 residues. Per the germline V gene, CDR1 is SEHNR and CDR2 is FQNEAQ (reference sequence). Trimming shortened V by 5 bases and J by 4 bases, and 6 bases separated the two germline ends. CDR3 in amino acids: CASSPSYEQYF. DNA of the CDR3: TGTGCCAGCAGCCCTTCATACGAGCAGTACTTC. Filled out from reference TRBV7-9 and TRBJ2-7, the complete variable domain reads DTGVSQNPRHKITKRGQNVTFRCDPISEHNRLYWYRQTLGQGPEFLTYFQNEAQLEKSRLLSDRFSAERPKGSFSTLEIQRTEQGDSAMYLCASSPSYEQYFGPGTRLTVT.

This rearrangement joins TRBV14 to TRBJ2-1; no clear D. V was clipped by 0 bases and J by 6 bases, with 9 bases between them. The CDR3 has 14 amino acids. CDR1 and CDR2 from the germline V gene are SGHDN and FVKESK. DNA for the CDR3: TGTGCCAGCAGCCAAGACGGGCAATTCAATGAGCAGTTCTTC. Protein sequence: CASSQDGQFNEQFF. The entire variable domain, with the rest obtained from reference TRBV14 and TRBJ2-1, is as follows: EAGVTQFPSHSVIEKGQTVTLRCDPISGHDNLYWYRRVMGKEIKFLLHFVKESKQDESGMPNNRFLAERTGGTYSTLKVQPAELEDSGVYFCASSQDGQFNEQFFGPGTRLTVL.

The rearrangement uses TRBV7-9 and TRBJ2-7; TRBD1 agrees at 7 bases. The CDR3 length is 13 residues. CDR1 is SEHNR, CDR2 FQNEAQ, per germline (reference sequence). J gave up 7 bases and V 4 bases, and 7 bases lay outside the gene matches. CDR3 coding DNA: TGTGCCAGCAGCTCGACAGGGCCGGGAGAGCAGTACTTC. Translated: CASSSTGPGEQYF.

The rearrangement joins TRBV15 to TRBJ2-1; weak D call: TRBD2 (5 bases). Germline V gene lookup returns CDR1 LNHNV and CDR2 YYDKDF (reference sequence). V was shortened by 5 bases and J by 4 bases, with 15 bases between the two germline ends. The CDR3 spans 15 residues. CDR3 nucleotides: TGTGCCACCAGCGCCGCCCGAGCGGAGTACAATGAGCAGTTCTTC. It encodes CATSAARAEYNEQFF.